This section outlines one T cell receptor (beta chain) sequence together with its context. Its matching antigen is unknown. TCRdb ran MiXCR on the 5' RACE reads and lists one entry per CDR3 protein. The sample lists some 240,000 distinct CDR3 sequences, 15% to 20% occurring once. This sample is drawn from a study of CD8 T cells in ankylosing spondylitis. Points from the study as a whole: A number of the motif variants had already been described in reactive arthritis synovial fluid and blood. The study looked at matched synovial fluid samples from ankylosing spondylitis patients. Disease-linked clones were reported to be significantly enriched there.

Germline V gene data show CDR1 as SGHRS and CDR2 as YFSETQ. This CDR3 is built from 14 residues. V was clipped by 2 bases and J by 3 bases, with 12 bases between them. The receptor was isolated from a male donor with ankylosing spondylitis or in good health (not recorded which). The chain is built from TRBV5-1 and TRBJ2-7; maybe TRBD2 (5 bases). Sequencing used blood, either unsorted or a sorted T cell fraction (not recorded which). CDR3 in DNA: TGCGCCAGCAGCTTTGGGGAGTTCCTCTACGAGCAGTACTTC. This encodes CASSFGEFLYEQYF.